Listed below are T cell receptor beta chains from one sample, sequenced in a study of vaccination and CD4 T cells after COVID-19. TCRdb recomputed calls from the PCR reads with MiXCR, one row per CDR3 protein. The table has around 13,000 distinct CDR3 sequences, roughly three quarters seen once. Which antigens these TCRs recognize remains unknown. Sequenced: CD4+ T cells from blood, cultured in vitro. The receptor set was obtained from a human donor who had recovered from COVID-19. Each CDR3 is given with its conserved first and last residue. Each record gives: J gene, V gene, D gene, clone size, CDR3 DNA, CDR3 protein. D genes are given only for firm matches. Rows may omit the clone size; those that give it use once, few, many or a size class.

J gene: TRBJ1-5; V gene: TRBV6-2/TRBV6-3; D gene: .; clone size: few; CDR3 DNA: TGTGCCAGCAGTTACCGTGGGGGCACAGGACTCTATAGCAATCAGCCCCAGCATTTT; CDR3 protein: CASSYRGGTGLYSNQPQHF
J gene: TRBJ1-5; V gene: TRBV19; D gene: TRBD1; clone size: once; CDR3 DNA: TGTGCCAGTAGTAAAGGGCAGGGGGCGGCTACGACTCAGCCCCAGCATTTT; CDR3 protein: CASSKGQGAATTQPQHF
J gene: TRBJ1-1; V gene: TRBV19; D gene: TRBD1; clone size: .; CDR3 DNA: TGTGCCAGTAGTATGGGACAGGTAGGCACTGAAGCTTTCTTT; CDR3 protein: CASSMGQVGTEAFF
J gene: TRBJ1-2; V gene: TRBV27; D gene: .; clone size: .; CDR3 DNA: TGTGCCAGCCGGACTGCGGCAAACTATGGCTACACCTTC; CDR3 protein: CASRTAANYGYTF
J gene: TRBJ1-5; V gene: TRBV7-9; D gene: TRBD1; clone size: .; CDR3 DNA: TGTGCCAGCAGCCCCTCTCCGACAGGGTCTAATCAGCCCCAGCATTTT; CDR3 protein: CASSPSPTGSNQPQHF
J gene: TRBJ1-2; V gene: TRBV7-2; D gene: TRBD1; clone size: .; CDR3 DNA: TGTGCCAGCAGCTCGGACGGGACAGGGCTTTCATCGCGCTACACCTTC; CDR3 protein: CASSSDGTGLSSRYTF
J gene: TRBJ2-2; V gene: TRBV6-2/TRBV6-3; D gene: .; clone size: .; CDR3 DNA: TGTGCCAGCAGGGACAGCGGGCCCGGGGAGCTGTTTTTT; CDR3 protein: CASRDSGPGELFF
J gene: TRBJ1-5; V gene: TRBV20-1; D gene: .; clone size: .; CDR3 DNA: TGCAGTGCTACAGGGGTTATGAATCAGCCCCAGCATTTT; CDR3 protein: CSATGVMNQPQHF
J gene: TRBJ1-1; V gene: TRBV15; D gene: .; clone size: .; CDR3 DNA: TGTGCCACCAGCAGAGACTACAGGGCATTAAATGAAGCTTTCTTT; CDR3 protein: CATSRDYRALNEAFF
J gene: TRBJ2-7; V gene: TRBV6-2/TRBV6-3; D gene: TRBD2; clone size: .; CDR3 DNA: TGTGCCAGCACCTCTCTGGGACTACCTGCCTACGAGCAGTACTTC; CDR3 protein: CASTSLGLPAYEQYF
J gene: TRBJ2-4; V gene: TRBV7-2; D gene: .; clone size: few; CDR3 DNA: TGTGCCAGCAGCTTACCACCAAGTAGCATTCAGTACTTC; CDR3 protein: CASSLPPSSIQYF
J gene: TRBJ1-5; V gene: TRBV24-1; D gene: .; clone size: .; CDR3 DNA: TGTGCCACCAGTGACCCCACCCTGGGTAGCAATCAGCCCCAGCATTTT; CDR3 protein: CATSDPTLGSNQPQHF
J gene: TRBJ2-5; V gene: TRBV28; D gene: .; clone size: .; CDR3 DNA: TGTGCCAGCAGTTTACTAGAGACCCAGTACTTC; CDR3 protein: CASSLLETQYF
J gene: TRBJ2-7; V gene: TRBV6-2/TRBV6-3; D gene: .; clone size: .; CDR3 DNA: TGTGCCAGCAGTTATAGGCTAGCGACCGAGCAGTACTTC; CDR3 protein: CASSYRLATEQYF
J gene: TRBJ1-1; V gene: TRBV7-9; D gene: .; clone size: .; CDR3 DNA: TGTGCCAGCACCCTTTTAGGCAGGAACACTGAAGCTTTCTTT; CDR3 protein: CASTLLGRNTEAFF
J gene: TRBJ2-1; V gene: TRBV7-2; D gene: TRBD2; clone size: .; CDR3 DNA: TGTGCCAGCAGCTTTAGGGGGACTAGCGGGAGATATGAGCAGTTCTTC; CDR3 protein: CASSFRGTSGRYEQFF
J gene: TRBJ2-7; V gene: TRBV11-2; D gene: .; clone size: .; CDR3 DNA: TGTGCCAGCAGCTTATTGGTAGGGCGAACTGCCTACGAGCAGTACTTC; CDR3 protein: CASSLLVGRTAYEQYF
J gene: TRBJ1-1; V gene: TRBV7-3; D gene: .; clone size: .; CDR3 DNA: TGTGCCAGCAGCTTAAACCTTCTCCCCCGGGCTGGTACTGAAGCTTTCTTT; CDR3 protein: CASSLNLLPRAGTEAFF
J gene: TRBJ1-2; V gene: TRBV27; D gene: .; clone size: .; CDR3 DNA: TGTGCCAGCAGTTTAGAGATGGGTCGGGGCTACACCTTC; CDR3 protein: CASSLEMGRGYTF
J gene: TRBJ1-5; V gene: TRBV2; D gene: .; clone size: .; CDR3 DNA: TGTGCCAGCAGTGATCAGGGTGGGCAGCCCCAGCATTTT; CDR3 protein: CASSDQGGQPQHF